The text below deals with one TCR beta chain. Its antigen is unknown. The data derive from a study of T cells in localized non-small cell lung cancer. General study results and limits: Peak T cell clonality was found in uninvolved adjacent lung, exceeding tumor.

Clones were sequenced by immunoSEQ multiplex PCR, and TCRdb holds only the in-frame ones, with some missing. Of hundreds of clones detected, less than 25% appear once; the ten largest clones hold approximately 20%. The V and J ends lost 2 bases and 8 bases, in that order; junction bases with no gene match: 10. The germline CDR1 and CDR2 sequences are SGHNT and YENEEA. There are 17 residues in the CDR3. This receptor was obtained from a man aged 40 to 69 with stage III lung adenocarcinoma. The sample in question was normal lung tissue next to the tumor, obtained before any cancer treatment. The genes are TRBV11-3 and TRBJ1-3, with 12 bases fitting TRBD1. The CDR3 DNA sequence: TGTGCCAGCAGCTTAAACTTCGGGACAGGGGGCGAATACACCATATATTTT. This translates into CASSLNFGTGGEYTIYF.